Included here is one T cell receptor (beta chain) sequence, with context. Its binding antigen is unknown. The record has no base qualities; no much larger clone is one base away. These data belong to a study of brain T cells in children with intractable seizures (dated by TCRdb to the early 2020s). General notes on the study: As a first screen for immune gene transcripts, resected brain tissue from approximately 49 pediatric epilepsy surgery cases was run on a NanoString immunology panel. About 70% of the 12 selected surgery cases also had pre-surgery blood sequenced, which left four cases with brain tissue only. General conclusions and limits of the study: Because pre- and post-surgery blood were sequenced to different depths, clones absent from the pre-surgery sample may reflect undersampling. Viral specificity was inferred only from CDR3 sequence similarity, and patients' HCMV serostatus was unknown.

CDR1 LNHNV and CDR2 YYDKDF were looked up in the germline V gene (reference sequence). The CDR3 contains 16 residues, cysteine and phenylalanine counted. The CDR3 DNA has 48 bases and is translated from base 1. V is cut by 0 bases and J by 2 bases, and the space between the germline ends is 14 bases. TCR beta chain sequences were generated from genomic DNA using the immunoSEQ assay. In the source study's methods: CDR3 sequences not starting with the conserved framework cysteine at position 104 were manually removed. To get clonality, the normalized Shannon's Diversity Index was subtracted from one, giving values from 0 (maximal diversity) to 1 (oligoclonal). Chi-squared comparison-of-proportions tests were used to check whether the frequency of the same CDR3 differed between samples, for example brain versus blood. Public clonotypes were found through immuneACCESS searches, while the VDJdb browser was used to judge similarity to known antiviral clonotypes. As stored in TCRdb, this immuneACCESS dataset retains in-frame rearrangements with V and J assigned. A fraction of the clones does not appear; measured against another copy, unresolved V genes explain less than half of the discrepancy, and the remainder lacks a known reason. Clone size and the V and J calls come from that table; the DNA yielded D and trimming. This sample lists hundreds of thousands of clones; 93% were detected once. Together, the top ten hold roughly 6% of the sample.

Per the publication, the time point label means: blood from clinic visit 5 months post-surgery; TSC patient then seizure free. The surgery cases that showed the highest brain T cell transcript signatures were chosen for TCR beta chain sequencing of brain tissue, and of blood when it was available. Prior to surgery, the patients had been treated with at least one anti-epileptic drug. TCR-sequenced patients were children with drug-resistant epilepsy due to tuberous sclerosis complex, focal cortical dysplasia, Rasmussen encephalitis or hemimegalencephaly. Bulk genomic DNA was extracted from unsorted brain tissue and whole blood with the Monarch genomic DNA purification kit.

The rearranged chain carries TRBV15 and TRBJ2-7; the D gene is unclear. This receptor was taken from a boy under two years old with tuberous sclerosis and intractable seizures. The source was peripheral blood, collected roughly 5 months after surgery. The base sequence is TGTGCCACCAGCAGAGATACACTCCCCAGGCCCTACGAGCAGTACTTC. Its product reads: CATSRDTLPRPYEQYF.